The source of this TCR beta chain is a study of blood T cells in healthy people across ages (dated by TCRdb to between 2014 and 2017). Looking at the study overall: Template switching captured roughly one uniquely barcoded TCR beta cDNA molecule per two T cells in model experiments. Using deep sequencing normalized with unique cDNA molecular identifiers, the study measured how TCR beta repertoire diversity changes with age. The donors were divided into four age groups: young (average around 17 years), middle-aged (about 39), aged (about 61) and long-lived (around 80). Two additional independent replicas of 1 million unique cDNA reads from the same blood draw were analyzed for two donors (one aged 18 to 30 and one aged 80 or older). Overall study outcomes, separate from this receptor: The percentage of naive T cells measured by flow cytometry correlated strongly with observed TCR beta diversity. Estimates of total diversity from one million sequenced T cells were regarded as lower bounds and underestimates. Donor CMV infection status was unknown, potentially confounding age-related changes in expanded clonotypes. Bulk unsorted PBMC profiling prevented conclusive comparison of naive and antigen-experienced compartments. The long-lived group showed more naive CD4+ T cells, fewer expanded clones and increased TCR diversity than the aged group, suggesting age selection. As age increased, observed TCR beta diversity per million T cells dropped in a roughly linear way, and a significant reduction was already evident by age 40.

The roughly 39 donors, aged roughly 6 to 100 years, were systemically healthy Caucasian individuals from Russia. Roughly 10 milliliters of peripheral blood were drawn from each donor into EDTA-treated Vacutainer tubes. Ficoll-Paque density-gradient centrifugation was used to isolate PBMCs, with at least 7 million per sample. Total RNA was extracted from PBMCs with Trizol reagent, with at least 6 micrograms obtained per sample. The percentages of naive CD45RAhigh/CD27high T cells were determined by flow cytometry on a PBMC aliquot from every donor. For CDR1 and CDR2, the germline V gene lists KGHDR and SFDVKD. Its CDR3 holds 17 amino acids, cysteine through phenylalanine. Left in the record is the CDR3 DNA by itself, 51 bases read in frame from the first base. The library was produced with 5' RACE. Sequencing was carried out with an Illumina HiSeq 2500. A second PCR of roughly 7 to 11 cycles was performed with a sample-barcoded 5' primer and a J-beta primer mix. A unique molecular identifier was introduced onto each TCR beta cDNA molecule by a template-switch 5' adaptor carrying 12 random nucleotides. At least 2.5 million CDR3-containing paired-end reads were obtained from each sample. First-strand cDNA synthesis was performed from all RNA using the Mint cDNA synthesis kit, with priming by a TRBC-specific oligonucleotide. Following uracil-DNA glycosylase treatment, all cDNA underwent a first 18-cycle PCR with the universal primers M1SS and BC2_uni_R. The authors' analysis ran thus. Normalization of each sample was performed by random selection of 1 million high-quality reads, each carrying a distinct molecular identifier. Reads sharing molecular identifiers were discarded rather than binned into consensus sequences. CDR3 identification, clonotype clustering and error correction used MiTCR with a Q25 quality threshold and the strictest error-elimination algorithm. A nonparametric unseen species model using Euler transformation provided a lower-bound estimate of total TCR beta diversity. The public reads were quality trimmed at Q25 with fastp and then assembled into clones with MiXCR by TCRdb, keeping productive beta chains. Each CDR3 protein appears once, grouped with its most common genes and DNA. The V and J calls and clone size come from TCRdb's table, not from the authors' own analysis. The sample has over 700,000 distinct CDR3 sequences on record, 25% of them singletons. The top ten clonotypes cover 9% to 9.5% of the sample.

This clonotype appeared a few times. There is no known antigen for this receptor. An end of the junction differs from the germline gene, which may be a read error. These records were also assigned to another study, of T cells of mothers and their children. The second study's authors report: Nine systemically healthy Caucasian individuals served as donors, namely three mothers together with their six children. cDNA synthesis consumed the entire amount of extracted RNA, loaded at about 1.6 ug RNA in each 15 ul reaction. In the second PCR, sample barcodes and 2-4 random nucleotides were introduced via the M1S primer. Each mother yielded over 8.5 million TCR beta CDR3 reads and each child 2.5 million to 3 million reads. Thymic selection shapes the output of TCR recombination in a similar way in related and unrelated pairs, and inherited differences have a minor effect. Normalized repertoire overlap in related mother-child pairs was always slightly higher than in unrelated mother-child pairs, but the difference was never significant. With a sensitivity of about 100 clones per million clonotypes, no persistent microchimeric T cell clones were detected. Deep NGS was used in the study to compare the TCR beta repertoires of mothers and children and to look for features that separate related mother-child pairs from unrelated individuals. The mean age was around 40 +/- 4 years for the mothers and approximately 11 +/- 4 years for the children. After adapter ligation was performed with NEBNext reagents, the libraries were sequenced on an Illumina HiSeq 2000 with 100+100 nt paired-end reads. To avoid cross-contamination, the mother libraries and the child libraries were prepared a month apart and sequenced in separate runs. Each donor had between about 450,000 and 2,300,000 distinct TCR beta clonotypes identified. Naive TCR beta clonotypes were estimated from low-frequency clonotypes matched to each donor's FACS-determined naive share, without sorting.

The receptor chain draws on TRBV24-1 and TRBJ2-4; TRBD1 is possibly the D segment (6 matching bases). The TCR originated in a boy between 10 and 17 years old in good health. Sequenced material: blood. Here is the DNA: TGTACCACCAGTGAACCGGACAGCCTTGGGACCAAAAACATTCAGTACTTC. This codes for CTTSEPDSLGTKNIQYF.